A single sample is the source of the 23 T cell receptor beta chains below, sequenced in a study of beta chain features in type 1 diabetes. Notes on the study in general: Among all four CD4+ subsets, Type 1 diabetes patients had TCRB CDR3s that were moderately but significantly shorter.

The antigens for these receptors are not known. Of the isolated RNA, all was reverse transcribed, and so the sequenced material was expressed TCRB transcripts. Assay: immunoSEQ multiplex PCR; the TCRdb copy retains only in-frame clones and omits some. The sample gives about 260,000 clones, around 21% of which show up once; 0.028% is in the top ten. Sequencing input: naive CD4+ T cells from blood. The receptors stem from a middle-aged woman with type 1 diabetes.

This chain connects TRBV28 to TRBJ2-5, with TRBD1 as a possible D gene (5 bases). The CDR3 has 15 amino acids. The V end lost 9 bases, the J end lost 6 bases, and 23 bases lay between the germline ends. Per germline, CDR1 MDHEN and CDR2 SYDVKM. The CDR3 DNA is TGTGCCAGTTTCCCGGACGCCGGACACCCGAAGACCCAGTACTTC. This encodes CASFPDAGHPKTQYF.

This clone has more than one count but fewer than ten. This chain uses TRBV5-4 with TRBJ2-7; the match to TRBD1 covers 9 bases. The CDR3 runs 15 residues. CDR1 is SGHNT, CDR2 YYREEE, per germline (reference sequence). Trimming took 5 bases from V and 1 from J; bases not matched to a gene: 7. CDR3 bases: TGTGCCAGCAGGCGAGGACAGGGGCTTTCCTACGAGCAGTACTTC. Translating gives CASRRGQGLSYEQYF.

The chain couples TRBV28 to TRBJ1-6, with D possibly TRBD1 on 6 matching bases. The V gene's germline CDR1 is MDHEN and CDR2 SYDVKM. The CDR3 length is 15 residues. V lost 4 bases and J lost 10, with 17 bases in between. The CDR3 DNA follows: TGTGCCAGCAGTTCCCTACAGGGCCTACCGTCACCCCTCCACTTT. Translation gives CASSSLQGLPSPLHF.

This clone was recorded a few times. The rearrangement links TRBV6-6 to TRBJ1-1, with 10 bases lining up with TRBD1. Germline V gives CDR1 MNHNY, CDR2 SVGAGI (reference sequence). The length of the CDR3 is 15 residues. V dropped 5 bases and J dropped 3; count of bases not matched to a gene: 6. The CDR3 spells CASSLRQGAYTEAFF. The CDR3 DNA is TGTGCCAGCAGTCTTCGACAGGGGGCTTACACTGAAGCTTTCTTT.

The CDR3 loop reads CASSYRGDLADTQYF. In nucleotides, the CDR3 is TGTGCCAGCAGTTACCGCGGAGACTTAGCAGATACGCAGTATTTT. The V and J genes are TRBV6-5 and TRBJ2-3; D unclear. V shed 2 bases and J shed 4 bases, with 13 bases lying between them. CDR1 is MNHEY and CDR2 is SVGAGI in the germline V gene. This CDR3 region has 15 residues.

The chain links TRBV29-1 to TRBJ2-2; the match to TRBD2 covers 8 bases. Germline V gives CDR1 SQVTM, CDR2 ANQGSEA. This CDR3 contains 14 residues. Trimming cost V 5 bases and J 4 bases; bases outside gene matches: 6. CDR3 coding DNA: TGCAGCGTTCTCTGGCGGGAGGCCACCGGGGAGCTGTTTTTT. It specifies CSVLWREATGELFF.

This clone has only a few counts. The chain has TRBV7-2 and TRBJ2-7; maybe TRBD1 (6 bases). CDR1 is SGHTA and CDR2 is FQGNSA in the germline V gene. There are 14 residues in the CDR3. The germline V and J ends were trimmed by 5 bases and 2 bases, with 13 bases remaining between them. The CDR3 is CASSPRDITYEQYF. The CDR3 coding sequence is TGTGCCAGCAGCCCAAGGGACATTACCTACGAGCAGTACTTC.

This clone showed up just a few times. The chain employs TRBV5-6 and TRBJ1-1, with a weak D call TRBD1 (5 bases). V was clipped by 3 bases and J by 3 bases, with 18 bases between them. The CDR3 covers 16 residues. Germline loops: CDR1 SGHDT, CDR2 YYEEEE. The CDR3 sequence: CASSSPGTGTYTEAFF. CDR3 in DNA: TGTGCCAGCAGCTCCCCCGGGACGGGGACTTACACTGAAGCTTTCTTT.

This clone was seen a few times. The chain recombines TRBV18 with TRBJ1-6, with 7 bases identical to TRBD1. The CDR3 covers 14 residues. The germline CDR1 and CDR2 sequences are KGHSH and LQKENI. V lost 5 bases and J lost 8; bases outside the gene matches: 6. CDR3 in amino acids: CASSSTGMDSPLHF. The CDR3 DNA is TGTGCCAGCTCATCGACAGGGATGGATTCACCCCTCCACTTT.

The chain recombines TRBV11-1 with TRBJ2-7, with 10 bases that match TRBD2. V shed 4 bases and J 5 bases; nucleotides not matched to a gene: 5. The CDR3 has 14 amino acids. Germline V gene data show CDR1 as SGHAT and CDR2 as FQDESV (reference sequence). The CDR3 bases are TGTGCCAGCAGCTGGCCGGGACTAGCGAACGAGCAGTACTTC. This encodes CASSWPGLANEQYF.

This clone was seen only a few times. The V call is TRBV29-1, the J call TRBJ1-5; possible D gene TRBD1, 5 bases. The CDR3 extends over 13 amino acids. Trimming cost V 5 bases and J 4 bases, with 12 bases left between them. CDR1 SQVTM and CDR2 ANQGSEA come from the germline V gene. CDR3 loop: CSVRRDFNQPQHF. As DNA, the CDR3 is TGCAGCGTTCGCCGGGACTTTAATCAGCCCCAGCATTTT.

The V call is TRBV5-1, the J call TRBJ1-2; a possible D gene is TRBD1 (5 bases). Germline CDR1 is SGHRS and CDR2 is YFSETQ. The CDR3 covers 14 residues. V dropped 0 bases and J dropped 8 bases, with 14 bases sitting between them. The chain's CDR3 is CASSLAGQGGGYTF. The CDR3 nucleotides are TGCGCCAGCAGCTTGGCCGGGCAGGGCGGAGGCTACACCTTC.

CDR3 in DNA: TGTGCCAGCAGCGCGGGCAGGGGGAATTCACCCCTCCACTTT. It translates to CASSAGRGNSPLHF. This chain joins TRBV7-2 and TRBJ1-6; 7 bases fit TRBD1. J lost 7 bases, V lost 5 bases, and 5 bases had no gene match. Per germline, CDR1 SGHTA and CDR2 FQGNSA. The CDR3 is 14 amino acids.

The V call is TRBV7-9, the J call TRBJ2-2; D possibly corresponds to TRBD2 (5 bases). CDR1 is SEHNR, CDR2 FQNEAQ, per germline (reference sequence). The CDR3 loop spans 14 amino acids. Trimming removed 7 bases from V and 3 bases from J, with 12 bases in between. CDR3 in DNA: TGTGCCAGCAAGGACTTCTCTTACACCGGGGAGCTGTTTTTT. This encodes CASKDFSYTGELFF.

The chain couples TRBV13 to TRBJ1-2; tentatively, D is TRBD1 (5 bases). The V end was cut by 4 bases, the J end by 5 bases, with 17 bases between. The germline V gene has CDR1 PRHDT and CDR2 FYEKMQ (reference sequence). CDR3 length: 15 residues. The CDR3 reads CASSSWTPEGYGYTF. The CDR3 DNA follows: TGTGCCAGCAGCTCCTGGACACCGGAGGGTTATGGCTACACCTTC.

The V and J genes are TRBV7-9 and TRBJ2-7; tentative D call: TRBD2 (5 bases). The CDR3 spans 14 residues. The V end lost 5 bases, the J end lost 1 base, and 12 bases lay between the germline ends. Germline CDR1 SEHNR, CDR2 FQNEAQ (reference sequence). This CDR3 is CASSREEGSYEQYF. For the CDR3, the DNA is TGTGCCAGCAGCCGTGAAGAGGGATCCTACGAGCAGTACTTC.

This clone was seen more than once but under ten times. CDR3 in amino acids: CGGGISYEQYF. The CDR3 nucleotides read TGTGGGGGGGGGATCTCCTACGAGCAGTACTTC. The chain joins TRBV2 to TRBJ2-7, with 7 bases aligning to TRBD2. The germline V gene has CDR1 SNHLY and CDR2 FYNNEI. This CDR3 comprises 11 residues.

The chain links TRBV27 to TRBJ1-4; D unclear. The V end lost 4 bases, the J end lost 0 bases, and 6 bases lay between the germline ends. The CDR3 consists of 14 residues. Germline V gene lookup returns CDR1 MNHEY and CDR2 SMNVEV (reference sequence). The CDR3 DNA follows: TGTGCCAGCAGTTCTCTTGCAACTAATGAAAAACTGTTTTTT. Its translation: CASSSLATNEKLFF.

This clone has more than one count but fewer than ten. CDR3 loop: CASTPSTGRPYGYTF. The CDR3 DNA is TGTGCCAGCACCCCTTCGACAGGGAGACCTTATGGCTACACCTTC. This rearrangement joins TRBV28 to TRBJ1-2; the match to TRBD1 covers 7 bases. This CDR3 comprises 15 residues. The germline V gene encodes CDR1 MDHEN and CDR2 SYDVKM. V lost 7 bases, J lost 5 bases, and 13 bases stayed unmatched.

The chain carries TRBV20-1 and TRBJ2-5; D is unclear. There are 11 residues in the CDR3. Trimming removed 6 bases from V and 8 bases from J, with 13 bases in between. Germline values: CDR1 DFQATT, CDR2 SNEGSKA (reference sequence). The DNA for the CDR3 is TGCAGTGCGTCAACTCGGTCCACCCAGTACTTC. This gives the protein CSASTRSTQYF.

This clone has only a few counts. V gene TRBV18 combines with J gene TRBJ2-5; D is unresolved. This CDR3 spans 16 amino acids. V lost 6 bases to trimming and J lost 2 bases, with 19 bases between them. Germline lookup yields CDR1 KGHSH and CDR2 LQKENI. The CDR3 DNA is TGTGCCAGCTCCACGCGAAGGCGGAATCCACAAGAGACCCAGTACTTC. Protein sequence: CASSTRRRNPQETQYF.

This clone was recorded a few times. The V gene is TRBV27, the J gene TRBJ1-6, with D uncertain. Between the trimmed V and J ends, which lost 4 bases and 9 bases, there was a span of 13 bases. This CDR3 has 14 residues. In germline, CDR1 is MNHEY, CDR2 SMNVEV (reference sequence). The CDR3 DNA reads as TGTGCCAGCAGTTCCCGATCGTTGAGTTCACCCCTCCACTTT. This gives the protein CASSSRSLSSPLHF.

The rearrangement uses TRBV7-2 and TRBJ2-7; no clear D. The V gene lost 4 bases and the J gene lost 8 bases, with 9 bases spanning the gap. The germline CDR1 and CDR2 sequences are SGHTA and FQGNSA. The length of the CDR3 is 11 residues. The CDR3 DNA follows: TGTGCCAGCAGCTCCCCTATGAAGCAGTACTTC. Translating gives CASSSPMKQYF.